The rows below give T cell receptor beta chains drawn from one sample of a study of cytomegalovirus exposure and HLA in healthy donors. TCRdb keeps only in-frame clones here, not all; method: immunoSEQ multiplex PCR. This sample has roughly 150,000 clones; 70% to 80% occur once, and the top ten carry 2.2%. The specimen was PBMCs. These receptors were obtained from a man aged 50 to 60 in good health and CMV-seropositive. CDR3s include the opening cysteine and the closing phenylalanine or tryptophan. Fields, in order: J gene, clone size, V gene, D gene, CDR3 protein, CDR3 DNA. A D gene is named only where the DNA matches it firmly. Only part of the rows carry a size: once, few, many, or a class if the clone is expanded.

J: TRBJ2-5; size: .; V: TRBV6-5; D: TRBD1; CDR3: CASSVRDRGQETQYF; DNA: TGTGCCAGCAGCGTCCGGGACAGGGGACAAGAGACCCAGTACTTC
J: TRBJ2-7; size: .; V: TRBV9; D: .; CDR3: CASSVDWGRMGEQYF; DNA: TGTGCCAGCAGCGTAGATTGGGGGCGAATGGGCGAGCAGTACTTC
J: TRBJ2-1; size: .; V: TRBV9; D: .; CDR3: CASSVEQVDNEQFF; DNA: TGTGCCAGCAGCGTAGAGCAGGTTGACAATGAGCAGTTCTTC
J: TRBJ2-2; size: .; V: TRBV19; D: .; CDR3: CASSIQGTGELFF; DNA: TGTGCCAGTAGTATACAGGGAACCGGGGAGCTGTTTTTT
J: TRBJ2-6; size: .; V: TRBV25-1; D: TRBD1; CDR3: CASRRTGFAGANVLTF; DNA: TGTGCCAGCAGGAGGACAGGGTTCGCTGGGGCCAACGTCCTGACTTTC
J: TRBJ1-5; size: few; V: TRBV21-1; D: .; CDR3: CASSKAGTGGAPQPQHF; DNA: TGTGCCAGCAGCAAAGCGGGGACAGGGGGCGCCCCTCAGCCCCAGCATTTT
J: TRBJ2-7; size: .; V: TRBV7-9; D: .; CDR3: CASSIGGAGPYEQYF; DNA: TGTGCCAGCAGCATAGGTGGGGCAGGGCCGTACGAGCAGTACTTC
J: TRBJ1-1; size: few; V: TRBV18; D: .; CDR3: CASSPYEEGFWTEAFF; DNA: TGTGCCAGCTCACCCTACGAGGAGGGTTTTTGGACTGAAGCTTTCTTT
J: TRBJ2-3; size: .; V: TRBV10-3; D: TRBD2; CDR3: CAISTGLAGGKTDTQYF; DNA: TGTGCCATCAGTACGGGACTAGCGGGGGGGAAAACAGATACGCAGTATTTT
J: TRBJ2-3; size: .; V: TRBV9; D: TRBD2; CDR3: CASSEERGGRSDTQYF; DNA: TGTGCCAGCAGCGAGGAGCGGGGGGGCCGATCAGATACGCAGTATTTT
J: TRBJ2-7; size: .; V: TRBV11-3; D: TRBD2; CDR3: CASSNPGLGGEQYF; DNA: TGTGCCAGCAGCAATCCGGGACTAGGGGGCGAGCAGTACTTC
J: TRBJ2-1; size: .; V: TRBV7-8; D: .; CDR3: CASSLDGAHEQFF; DNA: TGTGCCAGCAGCTTAGATGGGGCGCATGAGCAGTTCTTC
J: TRBJ1-2; size: .; V: TRBV27; D: .; CDR3: CASSSYQDYGGYTF; DNA: TGTGCCAGCAGTTCTTACCAGGACTATGGTGGCTACACCTTC
J: TRBJ1-2; size: .; V: TRBV6-6; D: .; CDR3: CASSYRGGLDGYTF; DNA: TGTGCCAGCAGTTACCGCGGGGGGCTGGATGGCTACACCTTC
J: TRBJ2-7; size: .; V: TRBV4-1; D: .; CDR3: CASSARFGDSIRSAYEQYF; DNA: TGCGCCAGCAGCGCACGCTTCGGGGACTCAATAAGGTCCGCCTACGAGCAGTACTTC
J: TRBJ2-7; size: .; V: TRBV25-1; D: .; CDR3: CASAMEVHYEQYF; DNA: TGTGCCAGCGCTATGGAGGTCCACTACGAGCAGTACTTC
J: TRBJ2-7; size: .; V: TRBV2; D: TRBD2; CDR3: CASVLAGAAYEQYF; DNA: TGTGCCAGCGTCCTAGCGGGGGCAGCCTACGAGCAGTACTTC
J: TRBJ2-3; size: .; V: TRBV4-3; D: .; CDR3: CASSQEGYGVLGTDTQYF; DNA: TGCGCCAGCAGCCAAGAGGGCTACGGGGTATTAGGCACAGATACGCAGTATTTT
J: TRBJ2-7; size: .; V: TRBV30; D: .; CDR3: CAWSVSSRVEQYF; DNA: TGTGCCTGGAGTGTAAGTTCTCGGGTCGAGCAGTACTTC
J: TRBJ2-5; size: .; V: TRBV5-4; D: TRBD2; CDR3: CASSIGLAGMQETQYF; DNA: TGTGCCAGCAGCATCGGACTAGCGGGTATGCAAGAGACCCAGTACTTC
J: TRBJ2-2; size: .; V: TRBV7-2; D: .; CDR3: CASSLSGTGELFF; DNA: TGTGCCAGCAGCCTATCAGGGACCGGGGAGCTGTTTTTT
J: TRBJ1-2; size: .; V: TRBV7-9; D: .; CDR3: CASSFGSNYGYTF; DNA: TGTGCCAGCAGCTTTGGGAGTAACTATGGCTACACCTTC
J: TRBJ2-5; size: .; V: TRBV15; D: TRBD1; CDR3: CATSNHQTGWYQETQYF; DNA: TGTGCCACCAGCAACCATCAGACAGGGTGGTACCAAGAGACCCAGTACTTC
J: TRBJ2-7; size: few; V: TRBV10-3; D: TRBD1; CDR3: CAISRTGQGYEQYF; DNA: TGTGCCATCAGTAGAACGGGACAGGGGTACGAGCAGTACTTC
J: TRBJ1-5; size: .; V: TRBV15; D: .; CDR3: CATSREYAGHQPQHF; DNA: TGTGCCACCAGCAGAGAATATGCAGGCCATCAGCCCCAGCATTTT
J: TRBJ2-1; size: .; V: TRBV11-2; D: .; CDR3: CASSFGTFYNEQFF; DNA: TGTGCCAGCAGCTTCGGGACATTCTACAATGAGCAGTTCTTC
J: TRBJ1-5; size: once; V: TRBV6-6; D: TRBD1; CDR3: CASRVTGGSNQPQHF; DNA: TGTGCCAGCAGGGTGACAGGGGGGAGCAATCAGCCCCAGCATTTT
J: TRBJ2-5; size: few; V: TRBV6-8; D: TRBD2; CDR3: CASGRGEETQYF; DNA: TGTGCCAGCGGCCGGGGGGAAGAGACCCAGTACTTC
J: TRBJ1-6; size: .; V: TRBV7-2; D: TRBD1; CDR3: CASSLVGTANSPLHF; DNA: TGTGCCAGCAGCTTAGTCGGGACAGCTAATTCACCCCTCCACTTT
J: TRBJ2-7; size: .; V: TRBV5-1; D: .; CDR3: CASSLDSSFSYEQYF; DNA: TGCGCCAGCAGCTTAGACTCATCCTTCTCCTACGAGCAGTACTTC
J: TRBJ2-3; size: .; V: TRBV11-2; D: TRBD2; CDR3: CASSKLAGGADTQYF; DNA: TGTGCCAGCAGCAAACTAGCGGGGGGCGCAGATACGCAGTATTTT
J: TRBJ2-1; size: .; V: TRBV11-2; D: TRBD1; CDR3: CASRNRDRVRVNEQFF; DNA: TGTGCCAGCAGGAACCGGGACAGGGTTAGAGTCAATGAGCAGTTCTTC
J: TRBJ2-5; size: .; V: TRBV5-6; D: .; CDR3: CASSLSGAANSETQYF; DNA: TGTGCCAGCAGCTTGTCAGGGGCAGCTAATTCAGAGACCCAGTACTTC
J: TRBJ2-7; size: .; V: TRBV7-9; D: .; CDR3: CASSLVYEQYF; DNA: TGTGCCAGCAGCTTAGTATACGAGCAGTACTTC
J: TRBJ2-6; size: .; V: TRBV10-3; D: TRBD1; CDR3: CAISVSGTGSSGANVLTF; DNA: TGTGCCATCAGTGTTTCCGGGACAGGTAGCTCTGGGGCCAACGTCCTGACTTTC
J: TRBJ1-2; size: .; V: TRBV29-1; D: .; CDR3: CSVDRAFYGYTF; DNA: TGCAGCGTTGACAGGGCCTTCTATGGCTACACCTTC
J: TRBJ2-7; size: .; V: TRBV13; D: TRBD2; CDR3: CASSLGLAGGRYF; DNA: TGTGCCAGCAGCTTGGGACTAGCGGGGGGCCGTTACTTC
J: TRBJ2-1; size: .; V: TRBV7-2; D: .; CDR3: CASSLGGLYNEQFF; DNA: TGTGCCAGCAGCTTAGGCGGCCTCTACAATGAGCAGTTCTTC
J: TRBJ2-5; size: .; V: TRBV7-2; D: .; CDR3: CASSLGGRFQETQYF; DNA: TGTGCCAGCAGCTTAGGAGGCAGATTCCAAGAGACCCAGTACTTC
J: TRBJ1-6; size: few; V: TRBV7-2; D: .; CDR3: CASSLQNSPLHF; DNA: TGTGCCAGCAGCTTACAGAATTCACCCCTCCACTTT
J: TRBJ1-1; size: few; V: TRBV10-3; D: TRBD1; CDR3: CAISGTGTGNTEAFF; DNA: TGTGCCATCAGTGGAACTGGGACAGGGAACACTGAAGCTTTCTTT
J: TRBJ2-6; size: few; V: TRBV4-3; D: .; CDR3: CASSQSVSFGANVLTF; DNA: TGCGCCAGCAGCCAAAGTGTCAGTTTTGGGGCCAACGTCCTGACTTTC
J: TRBJ2-1; size: .; V: TRBV9; D: .; CDR3: CASSVGAAQKITYNEQFF; DNA: TGTGCCAGCAGCGTAGGGGCAGCTCAAAAAATCACCTACAATGAGCAGTTCTTC
J: TRBJ2-5; size: .; V: TRBV4-2; D: TRBD2; CDR3: CASSSGTSGQETQYF; DNA: TGTGCCAGCAGCAGCGGGACTAGCGGTCAAGAGACCCAGTACTTC
J: TRBJ2-3; size: few; V: TRBV18; D: .; CDR3: CASSPQSDAGSGTQYF; DNA: TGTGCCAGCTCACCACAGTCTGACGCAGGGTCGGGTACGCAGTATTTT
J: TRBJ2-3; size: .; V: TRBV28; D: TRBD1; CDR3: CASSSDRETRLTQYF; DNA: TGTGCCAGCAGTTCGGACAGGGAGACGAGGTTGACGCAGTATTTT
J: TRBJ2-7; size: .; V: TRBV6-5; D: TRBD1; CDR3: CASSYVRGDRDYEQYF; DNA: TGTGCCAGCAGTTACGTCCGTGGGGACAGGGACTACGAGCAGTACTTC
J: TRBJ1-3; size: .; V: TRBV7-7; D: .; CDR3: CASSSSTGNTIYF; DNA: TGTGCTAGCAGCTCGTCGACCGGGAACACCATATATTTT
J: TRBJ2-1; size: .; V: TRBV6-5; D: TRBD2; CDR3: CASSYSPRGGLNEQFF; DNA: TGTGCCAGCAGTTACTCCCCCCGGGGGGGCCTCAATGAGCAGTTCTTC